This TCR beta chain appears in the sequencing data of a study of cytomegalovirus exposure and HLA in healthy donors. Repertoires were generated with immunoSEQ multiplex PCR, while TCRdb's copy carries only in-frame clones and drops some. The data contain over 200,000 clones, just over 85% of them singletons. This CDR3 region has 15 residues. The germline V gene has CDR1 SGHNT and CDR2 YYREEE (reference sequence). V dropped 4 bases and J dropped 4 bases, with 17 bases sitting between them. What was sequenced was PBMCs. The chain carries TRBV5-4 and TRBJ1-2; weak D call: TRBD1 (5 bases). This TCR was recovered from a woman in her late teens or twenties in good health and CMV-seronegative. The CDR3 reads CASSPEGYGGYGYTF. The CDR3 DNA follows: TGTGCCAGCAGCCCGGAGGGTTACGGGGGCTATGGCTACACCTTC.